This entry describes one T cell receptor (beta chain). Its antigen is not yet known. Qualities for individual bases were not recorded, and no much larger clone is one base off. V loses 0 bases, J loses 6 bases, and the germline ends lie 6 bases apart. The germline V gene encodes CDR1 PRHDT and CDR2 FYEKMQ (reference sequence). The cysteine opens and the phenylalanine closes a CDR3 of 14 amino acids. This entry keeps only the CDR3 DNA: 42 bases, framed from base 1. The library was prepared using the immunoSEQ multiplex PCR assay. For the multiplex PCR, a mixture combining 60 forward primers for TCR Vbeta segments and 13 reverse primers for TCR Jbeta segments was used. A multiplex PCR assay on genomic DNA amplified the CDR3 region of rearranged TCR beta genes. Amplified TCR beta libraries were sequenced as 87-base-pair reads on the Illumina HiSeq System. The published analysis was carried out like this. In a later analysis, tens of millions of unique TCR beta chains were counted across the approximately 620 repertoires, and roughly 9.9 million of these chains were shared by at least two donors. Raw reads were error-corrected and collapsed into unique sequences by a nearest-neighbor algorithm in which closely related sequences were merged to remove PCR and sequencing errors. CDR3 sequences were aligned to IMGT reference sequences to assign V, D and J gene segments. For a sequence to be retained, a match of at least six nucleotides was required to both a V gene segment and a J gene segment. A rearrangement counted as productive if the CDR3 had no stop codons and remained in frame with V and J, and every other rearrangement counted as non-productive. CDR3 was defined by IMGT convention, running from the second conserved V-encoded cysteine to the conserved J-encoded phenylalanine. Sequences without an unambiguous match to a single V gene segment were excluded from the earlier analysis of 450 to 750 of the donors. An earlier analysis of 450 to 650 of the donors called V segments functional above 56.7% productive rearrangements and segregating when the between-donor standard deviation exceeded 5%. To diagnose cytomegalovirus status from the catalog of TCR beta chain sequences, a statistical classification framework was built. In a later analysis, TCR nucleotide sequences were compared against IMGT/GENE-DB human TR gene sequences so that V and J genes could be assigned. Using the TCRdist pipeline, a later analysis assigned CDR3 sequences along with most-parsimonious VDJ recombination scenarios. A later analysis defined each TCR beta chain by its CDR3 amino acid sequence plus V-gene family, and excluded reads lacking a unique V-gene family. As a way to deal with suspected cross-contamination and a sequencing artifact, a later analysis dropped approximately 590 nucleotide sequences that were highly shared and had low generation probability. A later analysis calculated a clonal expansion index for each public chain from normalized within-repertoire ranks of inferred template counts. In a later analysis, generation probabilities were computed using a VDJ recombination model fitted to out-of-frame rearrangements, and the results were checked against IGoR. In a later analysis, hypergeometric tests were used to score TCR-TCR, TCR-HLA and TCR-CMV co-occurrence, with a repertoire-size bias correction applied to TCR pairs. To estimate false discovery rates, a later analysis permuted the HLA or CMV assignments 20 times. A later analysis grouped co-occurring TCRs with DBSCAN, adding TCRdist sequence similarity when clustering within HLA-allele-positive subsets. Repertoires with fewer than 30,000 or more than 120,000 public chains were left out of co-occurrence clustering, as were five repertoires with anomalous nucleotide sharing. This is the immuneACCESS table as TCRdb keeps it, with only in-frame sequences that have V and J called. A part of the clones is gone; compared with another copy, unresolved V genes explain less than half, and the rest is unexplained. D and trimming come from the DNA, and the V and J calls and clone size come from that table. In this sample the table shows over 150,000 clones, approximately 80% of which occur a single time. Together, the top ten hold over 2% of the sample.

In total, over 600 healthy bone marrow donors made up the cohort. At the time of sampling, every cohort member was nominally healthy, though immune exposures that went unrecorded were likely present. The donor tested CMV seropositive and was one of the 289 seropositive cohort members. Each donor provided a peripheral blood sample, and peripheral blood mononuclear cells were used for TCR beta sequencing. Genomic DNA was extracted from the blood cell samples with the Qiagen DNeasy Blood Extraction Kit. The data stem from a study of cytomegalovirus exposure and HLA in healthy donors (dated by TCRdb to the late 2010s). For the study in its entirety: According to an earlier analysis of a few hundred of the donors, roughly 180 million T cells yielded 100 million or so unique TCR beta sequences and 276 Gb of sequence data. An early release covering over 500 HLA-typed donors comprised roughly 300 gigabases of sequencing data and 65 million to 100 million unique TCR sequences. Of the roughly 400 genotyped donors, roughly 80% fell in the genetic ancestry cluster associated with self-reported Caucasian donors. The study aimed to test whether signatures of past pathogen exposure could be identified by cataloging public T cell receptors. The T cell repertoires of about 700 subjects were profiled by immunosequencing and related to cytomegalovirus serostatus. A separate validation cohort of roughly 130 different subjects was used in addition to the approximately 640-subject first cohort. To predict cytomegalovirus infection status, the study brought together high-throughput TCR immunosequencing, statistical association of individual TCRs with disease status, and machine learning. To study patterns of TCR occurrence, a later analysis re-analyzed previously published TCR beta repertoires from 600 to 750 donors and added high-resolution HLA genotyping. Rather than using new phenotypic data, the later analysis identified candidate immune exposures from TCR beta sequences and from how often those sequences occurred across donors. In an earlier analysis of roughly 600 of the donors, high-throughput TCR beta sequencing was used to judge whether each TCR beta V gene segment behaved as functional or pseudogenic. Donor age, sex, ethnicity and CMV serostatus were collected together with the repertoire data. Genome-wide SNP genotypes for about 55% of the roughly 670 donors were used in a later genetic analysis, which treated that subset as a discovery cohort. Every repertoire in the discovery cohort had been generated on one and the same sequencing platform. Both class I and class II loci were covered by HLA typing, at four-digit resolution. Typing coverage differed by locus: A, B, C, DRB1 and DQB1 were typed in about 620-630 donors, DQA1 in roughly 510, DPA1 in 606, and DPB1 in approximately 450. Four or five DR-DQ haplotypes were handled as single units for association and clustering because linkage in the cohort was strong. On average, around 240,000 unique TCR beta nucleotide sequences were sequenced per donor among some 420 genotyped donors of the cohort, with 15% to 20% of those sequences being non-productive.

Here is what the overall study found, with its caveats: When HLA alleles, especially DR and DQ, strongly co-occurred, attributing TCR associations to individual alleles was difficult. Presence/absence analyses assumed roughly uniform sequencing depth across donors, an assumption that may not hold. Because HLA typing was missing for some donors at each locus, association tests included only the typed subset. Most TCR sequences were seen in very few donors, while some public TCRs were found in many individuals. A later analysis reported that several top co-occurrence clusters appeared linked to parvovirus B19, influenza, CMV and Epstein-Barr virus. A later analysis found that most CMV-associated TCR beta chains appeared HLA-restricted, with HLA associations seemingly driven largely by CMV exposure. Some IMGT-functional V segments, including TRBV6-2 and TRBV6-3, could not be told apart with the 87-base-pair reads, so those segments were excluded. An earlier analysis of some 590 of the donors showed that most TCR beta V segments appeared in productive rearrangements either about 90% or about 30% of the time, which broadly matched IMGT annotations. The study listed 164 TCR beta chains as associated with cytomegalovirus. For the cohort, immune exposure information was limited to CMV serostatus. Correlated functional status among segregating V segments might be attributable to linkage disequilibrium, but an unknown experimental factor could not be ruled out. It was suggested by the authors that the approach could potentially be generalized to other disease states and immunological phenotypes. In both the original and validation cohorts, the classifier was reported to diagnose cytomegalovirus status with high specificity and sensitivity. The cohort was sequenced for TCR beta chains only, and without alpha or paired-chain data the features that could be detected were limited. Because counts were too low, 15 to 20 rarely observed V segments, including chromosome 9 orphons, were excluded from the earlier analysis of 587 of the donors. A cluster of highly shared sequence variants was judged likely to represent a technical artifact of the sequencing pipeline. Compared with equally common non-associated chains, HLA-associated TCR beta chains in a later analysis were more clonally expanded and had lower generation probabilities. A further reported finding was that TCR beta sequences accurately predicted the HLA-A and HLA-B alleles for most subjects in the first cohort. A later genetic analysis associated a missense DCLRE1C variant with V-gene and J-gene trimming of TCR beta chains, and an independent cohort replicated the association. In a later analysis, some 18,000 TCR beta sequences were associated with specific HLA alleles at a false discovery rate of 0.05. In a later analysis, TCR association rates were found to vary across HLA loci, with the most associated TCRs seen for DRB1 alleles and the fewest for HLA-C alleles. In vitro tests confirmed that a few of the cytomegalovirus-associated TCR beta chains recognize cytomegalovirus antigens. According to a later genetic analysis, donors in an Asian-associated ancestry cluster had fewer N-insertions in productive TCRs than the approximately 650-donor mean.

This sequence was found in a woman in her thirties or forties in good health and CMV-seropositive. The chain couples TRBV13 to TRBJ1-6, with a tentative D gene TRBD1 over 5 matching bases. The sequencing input was PBMCs. The CDR3 region: CASSLGQGNSPLHF. The DNA sequence is TGTGCCAGCAGCTTAGGGCAGGGTAATTCACCCCTCCACTTT.